This TCR beta chain was documented in a study of post-analysis software for immune sequencing data. Study results and caveats: Normalized Chao1 diversity was significantly reduced in patients versus controls. Co-batched samples clustered tightly together by F measure. A few TRBV segments appeared more often in patients than in controls, and TRBV5-6, TRBV5-1 and TRBV20-1 were among these.

Presence of unique molecular identifiers characterized the TCR beta cDNA libraries. T cells numbering roughly 0.9 to 10 million yielded cDNA molecules that totaled some 500,000. TCRdb used MiXCR to reprocess the PCR reads, holding one entry per CDR3 protein. The sample yields some 500,000 distinct CDR3 sequences, around 40% seen once. The CDR3 contains 15 residues. Germline V gene data show CDR1 as MNHEY and CDR2 as SMNVEV (reference sequence). Of note for this clonotype: What it binds is unknown. A junction end diverges from the germline sequence, so it may reflect a read error.

The sequenced sample consisted of blood. This TCR was recovered from a girl aged 5-17 years with multiple sclerosis. The chain has TRBV27 and TRBJ1-1; 7 nucleotides agree with TRBD1. The CDR3 sequence: CVSSYNRGLNTEAFF. The CDR3 DNA is TGTGTCAGCAGTTACAACAGGGGCCTGAACACTGAAGCTTTCTTT.